This passage covers 24 T cell receptor beta chains from one sample sequenced in a study of T cell responses to AZD1222 COVID-19 vaccine. Only in-frame clones appear in the TCRdb table, and some are missing; sequencing was by immunoSEQ multiplex PCR. The data contain about 120,000 clones, approximately 88% of them singletons. The sample was peripheral blood, taken on day 0 of AZD1222 vaccination. The origin of the receptors is an adult in good health.

The chain joins TRBV19 to TRBJ2-5, with D possibly being TRBD1 or TRBD2 (5 bases each). V shed 8 bases and J shed 7 bases, with 20 bases lying between them. The V gene's germline CDR1 is LNHDA and CDR2 SQIVND (reference sequence). This CDR3 is 14 amino acids long. This CDR3 is CASSSGTPGGTQYF. As DNA, the CDR3 is TGTGCCAGTTCCTCCGGGACCCCTGGAGGGACCCAGTACTTC.

The V and J genes are TRBV7-2 and TRBJ1-3; no firm D call. This CDR3 spans 12 amino acids. CDR1 is SGHTA and CDR2 is FQGNSA in the germline V gene. Between the trimmed V and J ends, which lost 1 base and 4 bases, there was a span of 2 bases. The CDR3 region has the DNA TGTGCCAGCAGCTTAGTAGGAAACACCATATATTTT. Residues: CASSLVGNTIYF.

The rearrangement uses TRBV29-1 and TRBJ2-1; no clear D gene. This CDR3 spans 17 amino acids. The germline V gene has CDR1 SQVTM and CDR2 ANQGSEA. The V and J ends lost 2 bases and 0 bases respectively, with 17 bases between them. DNA of the CDR3: TGCAGCGTTGAATACGTCTCCGGCAAAATCTCCTACAATGAGCAGTTCTTC. It specifies CSVEYVSGKISYNEQFF.

This clone was detected only once. The chain couples TRBV19 to TRBJ2-7; D possibly matches TRBD1 or TRBD2 (5 bases each). Between the trimmed V and J ends, which lost 5 bases and 0 bases, there was a span of 17 bases. The CDR3 loop spans 16 amino acids. Germline V gene data show CDR1 as LNHDA and CDR2 as SQIVND (reference sequence). CDR3 sequence reads: CASSQAGTSTSYEQYF. The DNA of the CDR3 is TGTGCCAGTAGTCAGGCCGGGACCTCAACCTCCTACGAGCAGTACTTC.

Here the CDR3 reads CASSQAHGNTEAFF. CDR3 sequence (DNA): TGTGCCAGCAGCCAGGCTCATGGGAACACTGAAGCTTTCTTT. The V gene is TRBV4-2, the J gene TRBJ1-1; D unresolved. The germline V gene has CDR1 LGHNA and CDR2 YNFKEQ. CDR3 length: 14 residues. The ends were cut back, 3 bases at V and 1 base at J, with 9 bases in the middle.

The rearrangement uses TRBV5-1 and TRBJ1-2, with TRBD1 as a possible D gene (6 bases). In germline, CDR1 is SGHRS, CDR2 YFSETQ. V was clipped by 3 bases and J by 13 bases, with 13 bases between them. The CDR3 spans 11 residues. This CDR3 reads CASSSPGALTF. The CDR3, as DNA: TGCGCCAGCAGCTCCCCGGGGGCTCTCACCTTC.

The chain couples TRBV1 to TRBJ2-3; the table's TRBD2 call for D was not verified on the DNA. TRBV1 is reported as a pseudogene. The CDR3 covers 17 residues. The CDR3 bases are TGCACCAGCAGCCAAGTCCGGGGGACCAGGGACCCAGATACGCAGTATTTT. It encodes CTSSQVRGTRDPDTQYF.

In its sample, this clone was seen once. J is TRBJ1-1 and V is TRBV7-9; D unclear. Per the germline V gene, CDR1 is SEHNR and CDR2 is FQNEAQ (reference sequence). The CDR3 contains 15 residues. V lost 1 base and J lost 1, with 10 bases in between. CDR3 coding DNA: TGTGCCAGCAGCTTAGTGGTAGGGAAGAACACTGAAGCTTTCTTT. It is translated as CASSLVVGKNTEAFF.

J is TRBJ1-1 and V is TRBV5-1; TRBD1 aligns across 7 bases. The CDR3 has 12 amino acids. With 5 bases clipped from V and 7 bases from J, the junction kept 5 bases outside the gene matches. Germline V CDR1 and CDR2: SGHRS, YFSETQ. The DNA of the CDR3 is TGCGCCAGCAGTTTCAGGGGGTATGAAGCTTTCTTT. Translating it yields CASSFRGYEAFF.

The chain combines TRBV7-9 with TRBJ2-1, with D tentatively TRBD1 or TRBD2 (6 bases each). The CDR3 contains 15 residues. Germline CDR1 reads SEHNR; CDR2 reads FQNEAQ (reference sequence). The V and J ends lost 4 bases and 2 bases respectively, with 12 bases between them. In nucleotides, the CDR3 is TGTGCCAGCAGCTCCCACGGGGGCACCTACAATGAGCAGTTCTTC. Translation gives CASSSHGGTYNEQFF.

The V and J genes are TRBV6-5 and TRBJ2-1, with TRBD1 identical over 7 bases. V gave up 4 bases and J gave up 4 bases; unmatched junction bases: 1. This CDR3 spans 13 amino acids. Germline V gives CDR1 MNHEY, CDR2 SVGAGI. CDR3 sequence reads: CASSSRGYNEQFF. DNA for the CDR3: TGTGCCAGCAGTTCCAGGGGGTACAATGAGCAGTTCTTC.

This clone was counted between two and nine times. The chain carries TRBV5-1 and TRBJ1-4; weak D call: TRBD1 (5 bases). The V gene lost 3 bases and the J gene lost 0 bases, with 6 bases spanning the gap. The germline gives CDR1 SGHRS, CDR2 YFSETQ. The length of the CDR3 is 14 residues. The CDR3 protein is CASSSQATNEKLFF. The CDR3 coding sequence is TGCGCCAGCAGCTCACAGGCAACTAATGAAAAACTGTTTTTT.

The chain employs TRBV7-9 and TRBJ1-5; no reliable D call. Germline assignment: CDR1 SEHNR and CDR2 FQNEAQ (reference sequence). The CDR3 loop spans 16 amino acids. V lost 2 bases to trimming and J lost 1 base, with 12 bases between them. CDR3 DNA sequence: TGTGCCAGCAGCTTATGGGCAGGAGGGAGCAATCAGCCCCAGCATTTT. Translated: CASSLWAGGSNQPQHF.

This clone was observed a single time. The chain recombines TRBV6-1 with TRBJ2-3; the D gene could be TRBD1 or TRBD2 (5 bases each). The V gene's germline CDR1 is MNHNS and CDR2 SASEGT. This CDR3 is 13 amino acids long. V lost 3 bases to trimming and J lost 14 bases, with 18 bases between them. The CDR3 nucleotides read TGTGCCAGCAGTGATTCGGGGCCAATAAAGGGGTATTTT. This translates into CASSDSGPIKGYF.

The CDR3 loop is CASSSEGQGLRETQYF. CDR3 in DNA: TGTGCCAGTAGTAGCGAGGGGCAGGGTTTGAGGGAGACCCAGTACTTC. The chain couples TRBV19 to TRBJ2-5; D possibly matches TRBD1 or TRBD2 (5 bases each). The V end lost 4 bases, the J end lost 5 bases, and 20 bases lay between the germline ends. CDR3 length equals 16 residues. Germline CDR1 and CDR2: LNHDA and SQIVND (reference sequence).

The chain uses TRBV6-1 and TRBJ1-6; D may be TRBD1 (6 bases). Germline V lookup: CDR1 MNHNS, CDR2 SASEGT. Trimming took off 2 bases at V and 5 bases at J, with 10 bases between the two ends. The CDR3 is 15 residues long. DNA for the CDR3: TGTGCCAGCAGTGAACAGGGGTCTGATAATTCACCCCTCCACTTT. Translating it yields CASSEQGSDNSPLHF.

The V gene is TRBV24-1, the J gene TRBJ1-3, with D unresolved. From germline, CDR1 is KGHDR and CDR2 SFDVKD. V lost 0 bases and J lost 4, with 9 bases in between. This CDR3 comprises 15 residues. The CDR3 region has the DNA TGTGCCACCAGTGATTTGGATTCGACCGGAAACACCATATATTTT. Protein product: CATSDLDSTGNTIYF.

The rearrangement joins TRBV9 to TRBJ2-5; the D gene is possibly TRBD1 (6 bases). Germline CDR1 is SGDLS and CDR2 is YYNGEE. V lost 4 bases and J lost 1, with 14 bases in between. The CDR3 covers 15 residues. CDR3 in DNA: TGTGCCAGCAGCCCTCGGGGACACTTCCAAGAGACCCAGTACTTC. Its translation is CASSPRGHFQETQYF. Full variable domain (rest looked up from reference TRBV9 and TRBJ2-5): DSGVTQTPKHLITATGQRVTLRCSPRSGDLSVYWYQQSLDQGLQFLIQYYNGEERAKGNILERFSAQQFPDLHSELNLSSLELGDSALYFCASSPRGHFQETQYFGPGTRLLVL.

The V gene is TRBV3-1 (or the pseudogene TRBV3-2), the J gene TRBJ2-5; D might be TRBD1 (7 bases). V lost 1 base, J lost 0 bases, and 12 bases lay in between. Germline loops: CDR1 LGHDT, CDR2 YNNKEL (reference sequence). CDR3 length: 16 residues. The CDR3 bases are TGTGCCAGCAGCCAAGTCAGGGGGGCGTACCAAGAGACCCAGTACTTC. It yields the protein CASSQVRGAYQETQYF.

The CDR3 loop is CSVGAGANVLTF. CDR3 nucleotide sequence: TGCAGCGTTGGGGCTGGGGCCAACGTCCTGACTTTC. This chain uses TRBV29-1 with TRBJ2-6; D unresolved. The germline V gene encodes CDR1 SQVTM and CDR2 ANQGSEA. The CDR3 has 12 amino acids. Trimming stripped 4 bases from V and 2 bases from J, with 3 bases between.

V gene TRBV6-2 or TRBV6-3 combines with J gene TRBJ1-2; unclear D gene. V lost 2 bases and J 3 bases, leaving 4 bases between the germline ends. The CDR3 has 12 residues. The germline gives CDR1 MNHEY, CDR2 SVGEGT. The CDR3 sequence is CASSYTDYGYTF. CDR3 bases: TGTGCCAGCAGTTACACGGACTATGGCTACACCTTC.

V is TRBV5-4 and J is TRBJ1-3, with D tentatively TRBD1 (5 bases). CDR3 length equals 14 residues. V was trimmed by 3 bases and J by 2 bases, leaving 9 bases between them. The germline CDR1 and CDR2 sequences are SGHNT and YYREEE (reference sequence). The CDR3: CASSSGTAGNTIYF. The CDR3 nucleotides are TGTGCCAGCAGCTCGGGGACGGCTGGAAACACCATATATTTT.

The chain recombines TRBV9 with TRBJ2-7; perhaps D is TRBD1 or TRBD2 (6 bases each). The CDR3 length is 12 residues. V lost 0 bases, J lost 6 bases, and 7 bases lay in between. The germline gives CDR1 SGDLS, CDR2 YYNGEE. The chain's CDR3 is CASSVEGGEQYF. The DNA of the CDR3 is TGTGCCAGCAGCGTAGAGGGGGGCGAGCAGTACTTC.

This clone has just one count. The chain recombines TRBV4-3 with TRBJ2-3; D perhaps matches TRBD2 (5 bases). Germline values: CDR1 LGHNA, CDR2 YSLEER. CDR3 length: 13 residues. V lost 8 bases and J lost 2, with 11 bases in between. CDR3 amino acids: CASSSRDTDTQYF. The CDR3 nucleotides read TGCGCCAGCTCATCACGGGACACAGATACGCAGTATTTT.